What follows describes a single T cell receptor beta chain. These data are taken from a study of blood T cell repertoires in COVID-19. Study as a whole: Samples representing acute and convalescent COVID-19 were sourced from the United States, Italy and Spain. PBMCs, B-cell-depleted T cells, or T cells were the source of the cDNA or gDNA that made up the material.

The CDR3 extends over 15 amino acids. J gave up 0 bases and V 5 bases, and 4 bases lay outside the gene matches. The V gene's germline CDR1 is SGHKS and CDR2 YYEKEE (reference sequence). Only in-frame clones appear in the TCRdb table, and some are missing; sequencing was by immunoSEQ multiplex PCR. In the table there are roughly 42,000 clones, around 91% of which are singletons. The receptor's source is a man aged 50 to 60 with active COVID-19. V usage is TRBV5-5 and J usage is TRBJ2-1; 8 nucleotides agree with TRBD1. The sample was peripheral blood. The CDR3: CASRAGGSSYNEQFF. The CDR3 nucleotides are TGTGCCAGCAGGGCAGGGGGCTCCTCCTACAATGAGCAGTTCTTC.